One sample yielded the 20 T cell receptor beta chains listed below, sequenced in a study of tumor-infiltrating lymphocytes in oesophageal squamous cell carcinoma. One entry per CDR3 protein results from TCRdb running MiXCR on the PCR reads. The sample includes more than 9,500 distinct CDR3 sequences, about half of them seen just once. Material: normal esophageal tissue next to the tumor. The source of these receptors is a male donor with esophageal squamous cell carcinoma.

In this sample, this clonotype turned up many times. This rearrangement joins TRBV12-3 or TRBV12-4 to TRBJ2-5, with D possibly matching TRBD2 (7 bases). The V gene lost 6 bases and the J gene lost 9 bases, with 14 bases spanning the gap. CDR3 length: 12 residues. DNA for the CDR3: TGTGCCAGCAGGGGCCTGGGGGGGCCCCAGTACTTC. Translated: CASRGLGGPQYF.

The gene calls are TRBV7-2 and TRBJ2-1; the match to TRBD2 covers 7 bases. The CDR3 totals 15 residues. Germline CDR1 reads SGHTA; CDR2 reads FQGNSA. After removal of 1 base from V and 4 bases from J, the junction contained 4 bases not matched to a gene. CDR3 sequence reads: CASSLVASGYNEQFF. The CDR3 nucleotides are TGTGCCAGCAGCTTAGTAGCTAGCGGATACAATGAGCAGTTCTTC. Full variable domain (remainder filled in from reference TRBV7-2 and TRBJ2-1): GAGVSQSPSNKVTEKGKDVELRCDPISGHTALYWYRQSLGQGLEFLIYFQGNSAPDKSGLPSDRFSAERTGGSVSTLTIQRTQQEDSAVYLCASSLVASGYNEQFFGPGTRLTVL.

This clonotype was seen a handful of times. The gene calls are TRBV5-1 and TRBJ2-5; TRBD2 matches 7 bases. The DNA end lines up better with TRBJ2-1; the J call may be wrong. Germline V CDR1 and CDR2: SGHRS, YFSETQ. This CDR3 region has 15 residues. For the CDR3, the DNA is TGCGCCAGCAGCCCCTGGGGGGGGGTGGACAATGAGCAGTTCTTC. Protein sequence: CASSPWGGVDNEQFF.

This clonotype occurred once. This sequence joins TRBV5-6 and TRBJ2-5; D call uncertain. The ends were cut back, 0 bases at V and 3 bases at J, with 9 bases in the middle. From germline, CDR1 is SGHDT and CDR2 YYEEEE. CDR3 length: 14 amino acids. The CDR3 DNA reads as TGTGCCAGCAGCTTGGCCGGTAGAGAAGAGACCCAGTACTTC. Amino acid sequence: CASSLAGREETQYF.

This chain joins TRBV6-1 and TRBJ2-5, with TRBD2 as a possible D gene (5 bases). The end of the DNA aligns better with TRBJ2-7, so the J call may be wrong. CDR3 size: 13 residues. CDR1 and CDR2 (germline): MNHNS, SASEGT. The CDR3 region has the DNA TGTGCCAGCAGCAGAGGGATCTCCTACGAGCAGTACTTC. This encodes CASSRGISYEQYF.

This chain links TRBV7-1 with TRBJ2-2; maybe TRBD1 (6 bases). TRBV7-1 is treated as an ORF (open reading frame) with a function not yet certain. V was shortened by 5 bases and J by 6 bases, with 10 bases between the two germline ends. This CDR3 region has 13 residues. CDR3 DNA sequence: TGTGCCAGCAGCGCCCAGGGGCCCGGGGAGCTGTTTTTT. It specifies CASSAQGPGELFF.

This clonotype was seen repeatedly, ten times or more. The rearrangement uses TRBV10-3 and TRBJ2-4; D is ambiguous. Trimming cost V 3 bases and J 13 bases, with 16 bases left between them. The V gene's germline CDR1 is ENHRY and CDR2 SYGVKD. CDR3 length: 13 amino acids. The DNA of the CDR3 is TGTGCCATCAGTGACGGTATAGGGCAGCAGCAGTACTTC. It encodes CAISDGIGQQQYF.

The table lists this clonotype with a few counts. This chain links TRBV6-1 with TRBJ2-1, with TRBD2 as a possible D gene (6 bases). V lost 5 bases to trimming and J lost 4 bases, with 15 bases between them. Germline lookup yields CDR1 MNHNS and CDR2 SASEGT. The length of the CDR3 is 15 residues. The CDR3 DNA reads as TGTGCCAGCAGTTTGGATGGGGGGAGGTACAATGAGCAGTTCTTC. Translating gives CASSLDGGRYNEQFF.

This sequence joins TRBV24-1 and TRBJ2-3; 8 bases map to TRBD1. CDR1 KGHDR and CDR2 SFDVKD come from the germline V gene. CDR3 length: 16 amino acids. V shed 3 bases, J shed 6 bases, and the junction held 10 bases outside the gene matches. The CDR3 bases are TGTGCCACCAGTGATGTGGACAGGGCCGCTGGCGATACGCAGTATTTT. Its protein is CATSDVDRAAGDTQYF.

The rearrangement joins TRBV7-3 to TRBJ2-1; 8 bases align to TRBD1. The tail of the sequence fits TRBJ2-5 better, so the J call may be wrong. Germline-derived CDR1 and CDR2 are SGHTA and FQGTGA. This CDR3 contains 15 residues. The CDR3 DNA reads TGTGCCAGCAGCTTAGTCGGAGACAGGGGAGAGACCCAGTACTTC. This encodes CASSLVGDRGETQYF.

J is TRBJ2-1 and V is TRBV3-1, with D perhaps TRBD2 (6 bases). The CDR3 has 15 amino acids. Between the trimmed V and J ends, which lost 4 bases and 5 bases, there was a span of 15 bases. Germline V gene lookup returns CDR1 LGHDT and CDR2 YNNKEL (reference sequence). The CDR3 nucleotides are TGTGCCAGCAGCCGGACCGGGACTTCCAACAATGAGCAGTTCTTC. Translation gives CASSRTGTSNNEQFF.

The genes are TRBV6-8 and TRBJ2-1; D is possibly TRBD1 (5 bases). Trimming left V 6 bases short and J 2 bases short, with 14 bases between. The CDR3 totals 15 residues. CDR1 and CDR2 (germline): MNHGY, SAAAGT. In nucleotides, the CDR3 is TGTGCCAGCAGCAGCAGGGTTCAAACCTACAATGAGCAGTTCTTC. As protein: CASSSRVQTYNEQFF.

At least ten counts were recorded for this clonotype. Being one base from a much bigger clone, this may be a read error. The chain couples TRBV28 to TRBJ2-1; TRBD2 might be the D (6 bases). Judging by the DNA end, TRBJ2-7 fits better; the J call may be wrong. This CDR3 spans 18 amino acids. Germline assignment: CDR1 MDHEN and CDR2 SYDVKM. The CDR3 DNA follows: TGTGCCAGCAGTACGGCGGGATTTAGGGCTAGCTCCTACAATGAGCAGTACTTC. Its protein product is CASSTAGFRASSYNEQYF.

By share of the sample, this clonotype is medium-sized. Here the CDR3 reads CASSYSSAQGKIGYEQYF. DNA of the CDR3: TGTGCCAGCAGTTACTCGAGCGCACAGGGTAAGATAGGCTACGAGCAGTACTTC. This sequence joins TRBV6-6 and TRBJ2-7; TRBD1 might be the D (6 bases). With 0 bases removed from V and 3 bases from J, the gap between germline ends came to 21 bases. The CDR3 has 18 amino acids. Germline CDR1 and CDR2: MNHNY and SVGAGI (reference sequence).

The chain links TRBV6-2 or TRBV6-3 to TRBJ2-2; no clear D. Trimming pared 5 bases from V and 6 bases from J, leaving 10 bases between. This CDR3 comprises 13 residues. Germline V gene lookup returns CDR1 MNHEY and CDR2 SVGEGT. The chain's CDR3 is CASSENIAGELFF. In DNA form, the CDR3 reads TGTGCCAGCAGTGAAAACATAGCCGGGGAGCTGTTTTTT.

The chain recombines TRBV7-4 with TRBJ2-2; maybe TRBD1 (6 bases). Trimming removed 4 bases from V and 7 bases from J, with 16 bases in between. CDR1 is SGHVT, CDR2 SQSDAQ, per germline. The CDR3 consists of 15 residues. CDR3 in amino acids: CASSYPDRINGELFF. For the CDR3, the DNA is TGTGCCAGCAGCTACCCGGACAGAATCAACGGGGAGCTGTTTTTT.

In this sample, this clonotype turned up many times. The V gene is TRBV5-4, the J gene TRBJ2-5, with D unresolved. Germline lookup yields CDR1 SGHNT and CDR2 YYREEE (reference sequence). Trimming removed 0 bases at V and 6 bases at J, with 9 bases between. The CDR3 loop spans 13 amino acids. The CDR3 is CASSLDGYKTQYF. The CDR3 DNA sequence: TGTGCCAGCAGCTTGGATGGGTACAAGACCCAGTACTTC.

The chain joins TRBV7-4 to TRBJ1-3; D uncertain. V was pared by 4 bases and J by 0 bases, with 13 bases between. The germline V gene encodes CDR1 SGHVT and CDR2 SQSDAQ. This CDR3 region has 16 residues. CDR3 loop: CASSSLDGYSGNTIYF. CDR3 DNA sequence: TGTGCCAGCAGCTCCCTGGACGGGTACTCTGGAAACACCATATATTTT.

The DNA of the CDR3 is TGTGCCAGCAGCTTGTTCCAGGGACCTTCCTACGAGCAGTACTTC. It encodes CASSLFQGPSYEQYF. The V call is TRBV7-8, the J call TRBJ2-7, with D possibly being TRBD1 or TRBD2 (5 bases each). Germline CDR1 is SGHVS and CDR2 is FQNEAQ. The V and J ends lost 3 bases and 1 base respectively, with 13 bases between them. The CDR3 has 15 amino acids.

The chain couples TRBV7-2 to TRBJ2-5, with D perhaps TRBD1 (6 bases). V lost 2 bases and J 4 bases, leaving 11 bases between the germline ends. This CDR3 has 14 amino acids. The germline CDR1 and CDR2 sequences are SGHTA and FQGNSA. The chain's CDR3 is CASSLQGLGETQYF. CDR3 in DNA: TGTGCCAGCAGCTTACAGGGGTTGGGAGAGACCCAGTACTTC.